The present TCR beta chain was sequenced within a study of blood T cell repertoires in COVID-19. In the study overall: Sites across the United States, Italy and Spain contributed samples from acute and convalescent COVID-19.

As processed by the authors: Scientists estimated how many nucleated cells there were by amplifying reference gene primers. Here immunoSEQ multiplex PCR was the method, and the copy in TCRdb shows in-frame clones only, minus some. That table furnishes V, J and clone size, whereas the DNA furnished D and trimming. The table lists a few hundred thousand clones, more than 75% of them singletons, with about 9.4% in the top ten. This CDR3 has 17 amino acids. Trimming pared 0 bases from V and 4 bases from J, leaving 18 bases between. The germline gives CDR1 SGDLS, CDR2 YYNGEE. This TCR was recovered from a woman under 30 who had recovered from COVID-19. This chain joins TRBV9 and TRBJ2-3, with a weak D call TRBD1 (5 bases). What was sequenced was PBMCs or T cells enriched from blood (not recorded which). The CDR3 nucleotides are TGTGCCAGCAGCGTAGCTGGGGCCCGGGTGTGGGCAGATACGCAGTATTTT. Translating it yields CASSVAGARVWADTQYF.